This T cell receptor beta chain was identified in a study of T-cell memory formation after mild COVID-19 (dated by TCRdb to about 2021). Study-level background: TCR sequence clusters from the two donors were found to be largely donor specific. Longitudinal TCRalpha and TCRbeta repertoire sequencing tracked T-cell clones expanding and contracting after mild COVID-19 in a couple of donors. Two young, previously healthy adult volunteers, one female and one male, were included in the cohort.

The listed sequencing device is Illumina NovaSeq 6000. TCRalpha and TCRbeta cDNA libraries were built by 5'RACE with constant-segment primers, adding sample barcodes and unique molecular identifiers. RNA was extracted from every sample with Trizol reagent. Amplification of the libraries took two PCR steps, and the second step added a second sample barcode plus Illumina TruSeq adapters. Sequencing of the libraries was done on an Illumina NovaSeq, producing 2 x 150 bp paired-end reads. Per the original workflow: Reads were demultiplexed and collapsed into UMI-guided consensus sequences with migec v1.2.7. With mixcr v2.1.11, UMI consensuses were aligned to TRA and TRB V and J templates and assembled into clonotypes. Clonotypes were classified as expanded or contracted when called significant by both edgeR and NoisET, with noise models trained on biological replicates. For edgeR calls, a false discovery rate-adjusted p below 0.01 and a log2 fold-change threshold of 1 were applied. As an exploratory analysis of dynamics, PCA with hierarchical clustering was applied to max-normalized trajectories of the 1000 most abundant clonotypes. Separately sequenced CD4+ and CD8+ repertoires were used to assign a CD4 or CD8 phenotype to each responding clone. Through fastp at Q25 and MiXCR, TCRdb rebuilt clones from the public reads, retaining in-frame beta chains. When rows share a CDR3 protein, they turn into one entry using the most common DNA and genes. TCRdb assigned the V and J calls; the authors' analysis was not used. In all, the sample holds roughly 320,000 distinct CDR3 sequences, and 25% to 30% of those were seen once. Of the sample, roughly 14% is held by the ten largest clones.

Ficoll-Paque density gradient centrifugation was the method used to isolate PBMCs. What the study reported, not specific to this receptor: Balanced CD4/CD8 phenotypes were observed for clones contracting from day 15 to 85, whereas a bias towards CD4+ was observed for a second wave of clones expanding from day 15 to 37. SARS-CoV-2 specificity of the second-wave clones peaking on day 37 was not confirmed. The detection of some responding clones in pre-infection memory suggests that pre-existing cross-reactive memory T cells joined the SARS-CoV-2 response. Contracting CD4+ clones were found mainly in CM and EM memory subsets, while CD8+ clones were enriched in EMRA. The study covered only a couple of mild cases, and larger cohorts including severe cases with pre-infection samples were considered necessary.

Inclusive of the bounding cysteine and phenylalanine, the CDR3 is 13 residues long. Just the 39-base CDR3 DNA is kept, in frame starting at base 1. V loses 5 bases of germline sequence and J loses 4 bases, and the interval between the two ends is 12 bases. The germline V gene supplies CDR1 SGHDN and CDR2 FVKESK. A single count supports this clonotype. Its binding antigen is unknown. Per-base quality was not reported, and no clone a single base away is much larger than it. This TCR came from an adult woman who had mild COVID-19 (a few samples of this study predate the infection). The sample titles of this study are shuffled in the database, so cell type and time point are left out; the donor was told from shared clones. The chain links TRBV14 with TRBJ2-7; there is no confident call for the D gene. The source material was PBMCs or a T cell subset sorted from them (not recorded which). DNA sequence: TGTGCCAGCAGCGGTCAAGTGGGGTACGAGCAGTACTTC. This gives the protein CASSGQVGYEQYF.